This TCR beta chain emerged from a study of shared clonotypes between healthy human individuals. Some clones are missing from TCRdb's copy, which holds only in-frame ones; the method was immunoSEQ multiplex PCR. The sample consists of roughly 2,500,000 clones, 93% of them appearing once. The germline gives CDR1 KGHSH, CDR2 LQKENI. This CDR3 region has 13 residues. The germline V and J ends were trimmed by 3 bases and 6 bases, with 12 bases remaining between them. The TCR was taken from a man aged 18 to 29 in good health. Some clones in this sample may be carry-over from other donors' samples. The chain combines TRBV18 with TRBJ2-7; unclear D gene. Sequenced sample: naive CD4+ T cells from PBMCs. The subset here: CD45RA+ positively selected. CDR3 amino acids: CASSPLQTGEQYF. CDR3 bases: TGTGCCAGCTCACCGCTACAGACTGGCGAGCAGTACTTC.